This T cell receptor beta chain appears in the sequencing data of a study of T cells in localized non-small cell lung cancer. Overall study results and limits: Measurement of T cell clonality placed uninvolved adjacent lung highest, above the level in tumor. Sequence data derive from only one tumor region, so heterogeneity remains possible. Paired adjacent lung recovered a median approximately 57 of the top 100 tumor clones. Prolonged overall survival went with higher T cell density in the blood.

The germline V gene has CDR1 LGHNA and CDR2 YNFKEQ. V was trimmed by 0 bases and J by 0 bases, leaving 6 bases between them. There are 15 residues in the CDR3. Libraries were prepared by immunoSEQ multiplex PCR; TCRdb keeps only in-frame clonotypes and omits some of them. The sample has over 3,500 clones, approximately 93% seen once. About this clone itself: Its antigen is not known.

Material: peripheral blood, obtained before any cancer treatment. The chain employs TRBV4-2 and TRBJ1-3; no clear D. This TCR derives from a woman between 35 and 70 years old with stage I lung adenocarcinoma. CDR3 residues: CASSQERVSGNTIYF. CDR3 nucleotides: TGTGCCAGCAGCCAAGAGAGGGTCTCTGGAAACACCATATATTTT.